The rows below give T cell receptor beta chains drawn from one sample of a study of blood T cell repertoires in COVID-19. Here immunoSEQ multiplex PCR was the method, and the copy in TCRdb shows in-frame clones only, minus some. The sample lists approximately 240,000 clones, approximately 87% occurring once. Sequences were obtained from PBMCs or T cells enriched from blood (not recorded which). These receptors all come from a woman in her forties or fifties in a cohort exposed to, infected with or recovered from COVID-19 (not recorded which). Each CDR3 is given with its conserved first and last residue. D genes are given only for firm matches. Clone size is not always given. Where it is, it says once, few, many or a class for expanded clones.

V	J	size	D	CDR3	DNA
TRBV11-2	TRBJ2-1	NA	NA	CASSSELYNEQFF	TGTGCCAGCAGCTCGGAGTTGTACAATGAGCAGTTCTTC
TRBV3-1/TRBV3-2	TRBJ2-1	NA	NA	CASSQTIAVGQFF	TGTGCCAGCAGCCAGACTATAGCGGTAGGGCAGTTCTTC
TRBV18	TRBJ2-2	few	NA	CASSPDRNTGELFF	TGTGCCAGCTCACCCGACAGGAACACCGGGGAGCTGTTTTTT
TRBV3-1/TRBV3-2	TRBJ1-2	NA	TRBD1	CASSPGQGTHTF	TGTGCCAGCAGCCCCGGACAGGGGACACACACCTTC
TRBV7-2	TRBJ2-5	NA	TRBD2	CASSLTSGGQETQYF	TGTGCCAGCAGCTTGACTAGCGGGGGCCAAGAGACCCAGTACTTC
TRBV6-5	TRBJ2-1	NA	NA	CASSYSSGAQGQFF	TGTGCCAGCAGTTACTCTTCAGGGGCACAGGGGCAGTTCTTC
TRBV6-5	TRBJ1-6	NA	NA	CASSYSGKNSPLHF	TGTGCCAGCAGTTACTCCGGGAAAAATTCACCCCTCCACTTT
TRBV7-2	TRBJ1-6	once	NA	CASSPHPPGNNSPLHF	TGTGCCAGCAGTCCACACCCCCCGGGGAATAATTCACCCCTCCACTTT
TRBV3-1/TRBV3-2	TRBJ2-3	NA	NA	CASSQRLDTQYF	TGTGCCAGCAGCCAACGTCTAGATACGCAGTATTTT
TRBV6-5	TRBJ1-2	NA	NA	CASRAREVDGYTF	TGTGCCAGCAGGGCCAGGGAGGTCGACGGCTACACCTTC